This T cell receptor (beta chain) was identified during a study of blood T cell repertoires in COVID-19. In the source study's methods: Amplified reference gene primers provided the basis for estimating nucleated cell counts. Only in-frame clones appear in the TCRdb table, and some are missing; sequencing was by immunoSEQ multiplex PCR. From that table come the V and J calls and clone size; the DNA was used to work out D and trimming. The sample has more than 70,000 clones; 80% are singletons. V was pared by 1 base and J by 3 bases, with 8 bases of the junction left unmatched. Germline values: CDR1 SGHNT, CDR2 YYREEE (reference sequence). This CDR3 contains 16 residues.

The specimen sequenced was peripheral blood. The origin of this receptor is an older woman with acute or convalescent COVID-19. J is TRBJ2-7 and V is TRBV5-4; TRBD2 aligns across 9 bases. The CDR3 reads CASSLSPAGGLYEQYF. The CDR3 bases are TGTGCCAGCAGCTTGTCTCCAGCGGGAGGTCTCTACGAGCAGTACTTC.